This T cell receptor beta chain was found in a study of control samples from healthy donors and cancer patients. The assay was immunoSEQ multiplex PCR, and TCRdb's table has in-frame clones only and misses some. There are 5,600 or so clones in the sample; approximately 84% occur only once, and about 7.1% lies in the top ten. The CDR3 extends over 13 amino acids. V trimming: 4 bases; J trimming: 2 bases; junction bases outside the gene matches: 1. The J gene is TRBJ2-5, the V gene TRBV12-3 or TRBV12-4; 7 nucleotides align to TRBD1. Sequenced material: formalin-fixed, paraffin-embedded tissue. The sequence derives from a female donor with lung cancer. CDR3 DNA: TGTGCCAGCAGTTCGGGACAGCAAGAGACCCAGTACTTC. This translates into CASSSGQQETQYF.